The present T cell receptor beta chain was sequenced within a study of T cells after yellow fever vaccination. Study-wide results and limits: Weaker, the secondary response peaked sooner, at day 5 versus 15.

In regard to this clonotype: Its antigen remains unknown.

The CDR3 runs to 13 residues. CDR1 and CDR2 from the germline V gene are MNHEY and SVGAGI. The junction had 4 bases not matched to a gene; V was cut back by 5 bases and J by 7 bases. TCRdb analysed the 5' RACE reads with MiXCR anew, one entry per CDR3 protein. The sample shows 250,000 to 300,000 distinct CDR3 sequences, about 5.2% of them seen only once. The gene calls are TRBV6-5 and TRBJ1-4; 7 bases map to TRBD1. This material consisted of CD4+ T cells sorted from PBMCs, taken on the day of the yellow fever booster vaccination. The TCR originated in a man aged 18 to 29 who received the YFV17D yellow fever vaccine. The CDR3 nucleotides are TGTGCCAGCAGTCGGGACAGCGGTGAAAAACTGTTTTTT. It translates to CASSRDSGEKLFF.